This section outlines one T cell receptor (beta chain) sequence together with its context. Its antigen remains undetermined. Within one base of it there is no much larger clone, and no base qualities were kept. These data are taken from a study of cytomegalovirus exposure and HLA in healthy donors (TCRdb year 2017). Regarding the research as a whole: An earlier analysis of about 560 of the donors reported around 280 Gb of sequence data and around 110 million unique TCR beta sequences obtained from about 179 million T cells. Roughly 300 gigabases of sequencing data and roughly 81 million unique TCR sequences made up an early release that covered nearly 650 HLA-typed donors. Among the roughly 400 genotyped donors, about 85% belonged to the genetic ancestry cluster associated with self-reported Caucasian donors. The study aimed to test whether signatures of past pathogen exposure could be identified by cataloging public T cell receptors. The study profiled the T cell repertoires of 500 to 800 subjects by immunosequencing and related them to cytomegalovirus serostatus. Along with the roughly 670-subject first cohort, a separate validation cohort of 120 different subjects was used. To predict cytomegalovirus infection status, the study brought together high-throughput TCR immunosequencing, statistical association of individual TCRs with disease status, and machine learning. A later analysis re-analyzed previously published TCR beta repertoires from 600 to 850 donors and added high-resolution HLA genotyping to study TCR occurrence patterns. Rather than drawing on any new phenotypic data, the later analysis identified candidate immune exposures from TCR beta sequences and the way those sequences occurred across donors. To decide whether each TCR beta V gene segment behaved as functional or pseudogenic, an earlier analysis of several hundred of the donors relied on high-throughput TCR beta sequencing. Donor age, sex, ethnicity and CMV serostatus were compiled together with the repertoire data. A later genetic analysis used genome-wide SNP genotypes for 398 of the 666 donors, treating that subset as a discovery cohort. Every repertoire in the discovery cohort had been generated on one and the same sequencing platform. HLA typing included class I and class II loci at four-digit resolution. The number of typed donors differed by locus: about 620-630 for A, B, C, DRB1 and DQB1; 522 for DQA1; some 610 for DPA1; and 450 to 480 for DPB1. Several DR-DQ haplotypes were handled as single units for association and clustering because linkage in the cohort was strong. On average, approximately 250,000 unique TCR beta nucleotide sequences were sequenced per donor among fewer than 500 genotyped donors of the cohort, with roughly a sixth of those sequences being non-productive.

The germline V gene gives CDR1 as SGDLS and CDR2 as YYNGEE. From cysteine to phenylalanine, the CDR3 is 20 amino acids long. The read is trimmed to its CDR3 DNA, 60 bases read in frame from base 1. V gives up 3 bases and J gives up 1 base, and the segment between their germline ends measures 29 bases. The cohort comprised fewer than 750 healthy bone marrow donors. All cohort members were sampled while nominally healthy, although unrecorded immune exposures were likely present. The donor was CMV seropositive and belonged to the group of about 290 seropositive cohort members. Each donor provided a peripheral blood sample, and peripheral blood mononuclear cells were used for TCR beta sequencing. Genomic DNA extraction from the blood cell samples was performed with the Qiagen DNeasy Blood Extraction Kit. The library was built by means of the immunoSEQ multiplex PCR assay. For the multiplex PCR, a mixture combining 60 forward primers for TCR Vbeta segments and 13 reverse primers for TCR Jbeta segments was used. The CDR3 region of rearranged TCR beta genes was amplified from genomic DNA by a multiplex PCR assay. The amplified TCR beta libraries were sequenced on the Illumina HiSeq System as 87-base-pair reads. As for how the authors treated the data: A later analysis tallied about 77 million unique TCR beta chains across the 700 or so repertoires, and around 10 million of those chains were shared by two or more donors. To remove PCR and sequencing errors, raw reads were error-corrected and collapsed into unique sequences using a nearest-neighbor algorithm that merged closely related sequences. V, D and J gene segments were assigned by aligning CDR3 sequences to IMGT reference sequences. Each retained sequence needed at least a six-nucleotide match to both a V gene segment and a J gene segment. Rearrangements were called productive when the CDR3 lacked stop codons and stayed in frame with V and J; all others were non-productive. Following IMGT convention, CDR3 was defined as the stretch from the second conserved V-encoded cysteine to the conserved J-encoded phenylalanine. The earlier analysis of about 590 of the donors excluded sequences that lacked an unambiguous match to a single V gene segment. An earlier analysis of 450 to 650 of the donors called V segments functional above 56.7% productive rearrangements and segregating when the between-donor standard deviation exceeded 5%. To diagnose cytomegalovirus status from the catalog of TCR beta chain sequences, a statistical classification framework was built. A later analysis assigned V and J genes by comparing TCR nucleotide sequences with IMGT/GENE-DB human TR gene sequences. In a later analysis, CDR3 sequences and most-parsimonious VDJ recombination scenarios were assigned using the TCRdist pipeline. A later analysis defined each TCR beta chain by its CDR3 amino acid sequence plus V-gene family, and excluded reads lacking a unique V-gene family. In a later analysis, approximately 640 highly shared, low-generation-probability nucleotide sequences were removed to address suspected cross-contamination and a sequencing artifact. In a later analysis, a clonal expansion index was calculated for each public chain from normalized within-repertoire ranks of inferred template counts. A later analysis computed generation probabilities with a VDJ recombination model fitted to out-of-frame rearrangements, and checked the results against IGoR. In a later analysis, hypergeometric tests were used to score TCR-TCR, TCR-HLA and TCR-CMV co-occurrence, with a repertoire-size bias correction applied to TCR pairs. To estimate false discovery rates, a later analysis permuted the HLA or CMV assignments 20 times. A later analysis grouped co-occurring TCRs with DBSCAN, adding TCRdist sequence similarity when clustering within HLA-allele-positive subsets. For co-occurrence clustering, repertoires with fewer than 30,000 or more than 120,000 public chains were excluded, along with roughly five repertoires with anomalous nucleotide sharing. In its TCRdb copy, this immuneACCESS table keeps in-frame sequences only and misses some clones. Where compared with another copy, unresolved V genes explain less than half of these, and the others have no known cause. For V, J and clone size, that table is used; D and trimming come from the DNA. For this sample there are 150,000 to 200,000 clones; roughly three quarters appear just once. Under 15% of the sample is taken by the ten largest.

Study-level results and caveats: Because counts were too low, seventeen rarely observed V segments, including chromosome 9 orphons, were left out of the earlier analysis of about 620 of the donors. Linkage disequilibrium might explain the correlated functional status among segregating V segments, but an unknown experimental factor could not be ruled out. The sequencing pipeline was judged likely to have produced a cluster of highly shared sequence variants as a technical artifact. In a later genetic analysis, fewer N-insertions in productive TCRs were reported among donors in an Asian-associated ancestry cluster than the roughly 700-donor mean. Specific HLA alleles were associated with 15,000 to 20,000 TCR beta sequences at a false discovery rate of 0.05 in a later analysis. The classifier was reported to diagnose cytomegalovirus status with high specificity and sensitivity in both the original cohort and the validation cohort. A later analysis found that TCR association rates varied across HLA loci, with DRB1 alleles showing the most associated TCRs and HLA-C alleles the fewest. Most TCR sequences were observed very rarely across donors, whereas some public TCRs were present in many individuals. Roughly uniform sequencing depth across donors was assumed in presence/absence analyses, although this assumption may not hold. A total of fewer than 200 TCR beta chains were listed by the study as associated with cytomegalovirus. A later analysis found that HLA-associated TCR beta chains were more clonally expanded and had lower generation probabilities than equally common non-associated chains. In a later genetic analysis, a missense DCLRE1C variant was associated with V-gene and J-gene trimming of TCR beta chains, and the association was replicated in an independent cohort. This cohort had only TCR beta chains sequenced, and the lack of alpha or paired-chain data limited which features could be detected. When HLA alleles, especially DR and DQ, strongly co-occurred, attributing TCR associations to individual alleles was difficult. A later analysis found that most CMV-associated TCR beta chains appeared HLA-restricted, with HLA associations seemingly driven largely by CMV exposure. In an earlier analysis of several hundred of the donors, most TCR beta V segments were observed in productive rearrangements about 90% or about 30% of the time, broadly matching IMGT annotations. A further reported finding was that TCR beta sequences accurately predicted the HLA-A and HLA-B alleles for most subjects in the first cohort. CMV serostatus was the only immune exposure information available for the cohort. According to a later analysis, parvovirus B19, influenza, CMV and Epstein-Barr virus appeared linked to several top co-occurrence clusters. Three of the identified cytomegalovirus-associated TCR beta chains were confirmed in vitro to be specific for cytomegalovirus antigens. HLA typing was unavailable for some donors at each locus, so association tests used only the typed subset. The authors suggested that the approach could potentially be extended to other disease states and immunological phenotypes. Some IMGT-functional V segments, including TRBV6-2 and TRBV6-3, could not be told apart with the 87-base-pair reads, so those segments were excluded.

The sequenced sample was PBMCs. The rearrangement combines TRBV9 with TRBJ2-7; a weak D assignment points to TRBD1 (7 bases agree). The TCR originated in a woman in her forties or fifties in good health and CMV-seropositive. The sequence in DNA is TGTGCCAGCAGCGGATACACCGGGGGACAGCGACCTTCCTCTTCCTACGAGCAGTACTTC. This codes for CASSGYTGGQRPSSSYEQYF. The full variable domain, completed from the reference TRBV9 and TRBJ2-7 proteins outside the CDR3, reads DSGVTQTPKHLITATGQRVTLRCSPRSGDLSVYWYQQSLDQGLQFLIQYYNGEERAKGNILERFSAQQFPDLHSELNLSSLELGDSALYFCASSGYTGGQRPSSSYEQYFGPGTRLTVT.